This T cell receptor beta chain was documented in a study of OX40 agonist ivuxolimab in advanced cancers. Study information: Dose-escalation patients were diagnosed with hepatocellular carcinoma, melanoma, renal cell cancer or head and neck cancer. Three partial responders included one hepatocellular carcinoma patient and two cutaneous melanoma patients.

About this clone: Its antigen is undetermined.

Autoimmune disease history or systemic immunosuppression barred patients. Study results and caveats: The work left the antigen specificity of expanded peripheral T cells undetermined.

CDR3 length: 16 amino acids. Germline trimming cut 5 bases from V and 6 bases from J; bases unmatched to any gene: 16. Per the germline V gene, CDR1 is SEHNR and CDR2 is FQNEAQ (reference sequence). Clones were sequenced by immunoSEQ multiplex PCR, and TCRdb holds only the in-frame ones, with some missing. The sample gives about 80,000 clones, nearly 95% of which show up once; 9.5% to 12% is in the top ten. The sequences come from CD4+ or CD8+ T cells sorted from blood, collected in a trial of the OX40 agonist ivuxolimab. The TCR was taken from an adult with an advanced solid tumor such as melanoma, head and neck, liver or kidney cancer. The V call is TRBV7-9, the J call TRBJ2-7; 7 bases agree with TRBD1. The DNA of the CDR3 is TGTGCCAGCAGCCCCCCCGGGACAGTTAGTTGGTCCGAGCAGTACTTC. Translated: CASSPPGTVSWSEQYF. Full variable domain (missing parts from reference TRBV7-9 and TRBJ2-7): DTGVSQNPRHKITKRGQNVTFRCDPISEHNRLYWYRQTLGQGPEFLTYFQNEAQLEKSRLLSDRFSAERPKGSFSTLEIQRTEQGDSAMYLCASSPPGTVSWSEQYFGPGTRLTVT.